The rows below give T cell receptor beta chains drawn from one sample of a study of blood T cells in healthy people across ages. TCRdb processed the 5' RACE reads anew with MiXCR; each CDR3 protein has one entry. The top ten clones hold about 20% of a sample with 600,000 to 1,000,000 distinct CDR3 sequences, 58% of them seen once. The source material was blood. The receptors here all came from a man under 40 in good health. Each CDR3 is given with its conserved first and last residue. D genes are given only for firm matches. Not all rows give a size; the values are once, few, many and, for expanded clones, a class.

v_call: TRBV20-1
clone_size: few
d_call: NA
j_call: TRBJ2-7
cdr3_aa: CSASTPFSYEQYF

v_call: TRBV7-8
clone_size: NA
d_call: TRBD2
j_call: TRBJ2-1
cdr3_aa: CASSPRTSTNNEQFF

v_call: TRBV20-1
clone_size: many
d_call: NA
j_call: TRBJ1-1
cdr3_aa: CSGREGGNTEAFF

v_call: TRBV6-6
clone_size: NA
d_call: TRBD1
j_call: TRBJ1-5
cdr3_aa: CATQGEGAPNQPQHF

v_call: TRBV7-2
clone_size: NA
d_call: NA
j_call: TRBJ2-7
cdr3_aa: CASSLGFAISTYEQYF

v_call: TRBV20-1
clone_size: few
d_call: NA
j_call: TRBJ2-5
cdr3_aa: CSARLYETQYF

v_call: TRBV29-1
clone_size: many
d_call: TRBD2
j_call: TRBJ2-7
cdr3_aa: CSAATSGSYEQYF

v_call: TRBV19
clone_size: NA
d_call: NA
j_call: TRBJ2-5
cdr3_aa: CASSPKGFIRETQYF

v_call: TRBV2
clone_size: NA
d_call: NA
j_call: TRBJ1-1
cdr3_aa: CASSAQVTGTEAFF

v_call: TRBV12-3/TRBV12-4
clone_size: NA
d_call: NA
j_call: TRBJ2-3
cdr3_aa: CATSFGGGTDTQYF

v_call: TRBV5-5
clone_size: NA
d_call: NA
j_call: TRBJ1-6
cdr3_aa: CASSLGLTSPDSPLHF

v_call: TRBV6-5
clone_size: few
d_call: NA
j_call: TRBJ1-1
cdr3_aa: CASLQPKGREAFF

v_call: TRBV7-3
clone_size: NA
d_call: NA
j_call: TRBJ2-5
cdr3_aa: CASSLNPGRRSTAQYF

v_call: TRBV6-5
clone_size: many
d_call: NA
j_call: TRBJ2-3
cdr3_aa: CASKQTGLTDTQYF

v_call: TRBV21-1
clone_size: few
d_call: NA
j_call: TRBJ1-2
cdr3_aa: CASSIGQCPNYGYTF

v_call: TRBV7-8
clone_size: NA
d_call: TRBD1
j_call: NA
cdr3_aa: CASRPRLQGEETQYF

v_call: TRBV4-1
clone_size: NA
d_call: TRBD2
j_call: TRBJ2-5
cdr3_aa: CASSPQLAIQETQYF

v_call: TRBV28
clone_size: NA
d_call: NA
j_call: TRBJ2-3
cdr3_aa: CASSHQGGLLTDTQYF

v_call: TRBV20-1
clone_size: NA
d_call: NA
j_call: TRBJ1-1
cdr3_aa: CSARDYAWDTEAFF

v_call: TRBV29-1
clone_size: NA
d_call: NA
j_call: TRBJ1-2
cdr3_aa: CSVEDRSAGTYGYTF